This T cell receptor beta chain was identified during a study of T cell changes during pregnancy in multiple sclerosis. TCRdb keeps only in-frame clones here, not all; method: immunoSEQ multiplex PCR. The data contain 35,000 or so clones, 70% to 90% of them singletons. CDR3 length equals 13 residues. Trimming took off 3 bases at V and 2 bases at J, with 4 bases between the two ends. Germline CDR1 LNHDA, CDR2 SQIVND (reference sequence). The origin of this receptor is a female donor with multiple sclerosis, enrolled in a pregnancy study. This chain links TRBV19 with TRBJ2-2; D call uncertain. Material: CD8+ T cells from peripheral blood mononuclear cells, obtained in the third trimester of pregnancy. Here the CDR3 DNA reads TGTGCCAGTAGTATCGTCAACACCGGGGAGCTGTTTTTT. This sequence encodes CASSIVNTGELFF.